This TCR beta chain came from a study of blood T cell repertoires in COVID-19. Across the study: Specimens from acute and convalescent COVID-19 originated in the United States, Italy and Spain. T cells, B-cell-depleted T cells, or PBMCs supplied cDNA or gDNA.

Source study methods: Reference gene primer amplification in the assay estimated nucleated cell counts. Generated by immunoSEQ multiplex PCR, the TCRdb table keeps only in-frame clones and is missing some. V and J calls and clone size are given by that table; D and trimming were obtained from the DNA. The repertoire has 120,000 to 150,000 clones, around 84% of them found once; the top ten carry approximately 2.5%. The specimen sequenced was peripheral blood. The source of this sequence is a human donor with acute or convalescent COVID-19. The donor label of this sample is uncertain.

The CDR3 bases are TGTGCTAGTGGTTTGGAACAGGGGGCTGGGACTGAAGCTTTCTTT. It codes for CASGLEQGAGTEAFF. V is TRBV12-5 and J is TRBJ1-1, with TRBD1 identical over 9 bases. CDR1 is LGHNT, CDR2 FRNRAP, per germline. J was trimmed by 5 bases and V by 1 base; bases with no gene match: 5. The length of the CDR3 is 15 residues.